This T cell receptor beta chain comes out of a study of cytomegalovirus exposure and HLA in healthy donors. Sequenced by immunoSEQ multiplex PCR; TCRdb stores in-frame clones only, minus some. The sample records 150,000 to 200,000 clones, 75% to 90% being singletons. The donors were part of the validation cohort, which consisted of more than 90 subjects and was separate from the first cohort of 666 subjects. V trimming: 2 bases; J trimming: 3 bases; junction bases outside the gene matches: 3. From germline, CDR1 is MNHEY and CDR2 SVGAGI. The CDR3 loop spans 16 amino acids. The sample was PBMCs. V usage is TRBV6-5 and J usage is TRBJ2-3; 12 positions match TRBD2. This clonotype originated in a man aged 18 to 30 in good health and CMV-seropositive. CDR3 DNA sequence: TGTGCCAGCAGTTACGGTGGACTAGCGGGGACAGATACGCAGTATTTT. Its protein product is CASSYGGLAGTDTQYF.